This TCR beta chain was retrieved from a study of cytomegalovirus exposure and HLA in healthy donors. Study observations and caveats: The listing of roughly 160 TCR beta chains classed them as cytomegalovirus-associated. Across donors, most TCRs were seen rarely, yet some public ones were widespread. Productive rates of about 90% or about 30% were seen for most TCR beta V segments in an earlier analysis.

The CDR3 length is 14 residues. The germline V gene encodes CDR1 SGHDT and CDR2 YYEEEE. V was clipped by 2 bases and J by 6 bases, with 14 bases between them. The PCR ran on 60 Vbeta and 13 Jbeta primers. The data were produced by immunoSEQ multiplex PCR, yet TCRdb's version contains in-frame clones alone and is incomplete. The sample contains around 180,000 clones, 60% to 80% of which appear only once. Turning to this clone: Its antigen is not identified.

The sequencing sample was made of PBMCs. This clonotype was sampled from a woman in her forties or fifties in good health and CMV-seropositive. The chain has TRBV5-6 and TRBJ1-1; a weak D match, TRBD1 (5 bases). CDR3 region: CASSFMGLSAEAFF. The CDR3 region has the DNA TGTGCCAGCAGCTTTATGGGGCTTTCGGCTGAAGCTTTCTTT.